This is a list of T cell receptor beta chains from one sample in a study of T cell changes during pregnancy in multiple sclerosis. TCRdb's table, derived via immunoSEQ multiplex PCR, lists solely in-frame clones and lacks some. Among 85,000 to 130,000 clones listed, about 90% were seen once. The sample was peripheral blood, taken before pregnancy. The receptors come from a female donor with multiple sclerosis, enrolled in a pregnancy study. CDR3s include the opening cysteine and the closing phenylalanine or tryptophan. The D gene is left open where the match is weak. Where a row states a size, it is once, few, many or the class of an expanded clone; other rows omit it.

v_gene: TRBV6-6; abundance: .; len: 16; j_gene: TRBJ1-1; d_gene: TRBD1; CDR3nt: TGTGCCAGCAGTTATAAGACAGGGGGGATGAACACTGAAGCTTTCTTT; CDR3aa: CASSYKTGGMNTEAFF
v_gene: TRBV6-5; abundance: .; len: 15; j_gene: TRBJ2-7; d_gene: TRBD2; CDR3nt: TGTGCCAGCCGTAATGCCGGACTAGCGGGAGTCGAGCAGTACTTC; CDR3aa: CASRNAGLAGVEQYF
v_gene: TRBV2; abundance: .; len: 15; j_gene: TRBJ2-2; d_gene: .; CDR3nt: TGTGCCAGCAGAAAGCAGGGAATTTTTGTCGGGGAGCTGTTTTTT; CDR3aa: CASRKQGIFVGELFF
v_gene: TRBV9; abundance: .; len: 15; j_gene: TRBJ2-5; d_gene: .; CDR3nt: TGTGCCAGCAACAACCCGGGGGACCCGGAAGAGACCCAGTACTTC; CDR3aa: CASNNPGDPEETQYF
v_gene: TRBV11-3; abundance: few; len: 15; j_gene: TRBJ2-3; d_gene: TRBD2; CDR3nt: TGTGCCAGCAGCTTAGATAGCGCGGGGGAAGATACGCAGTATTTT; CDR3aa: CASSLDSAGEDTQYF
v_gene: TRBV2; abundance: .; len: 13; j_gene: TRBJ1-2; d_gene: .; CDR3nt: TGTGCCAGCAGTGAATCTCGGGACTATGGCTACACCTTC; CDR3aa: CASSESRDYGYTF
v_gene: TRBV19; abundance: .; len: 12; j_gene: TRBJ1-2; d_gene: TRBD1; CDR3nt: TGTGCCAGTAACGACAGGGGGCAAGGCTACACCTTC; CDR3aa: CASNDRGQGYTF
v_gene: TRBV7-9; abundance: .; len: 14; j_gene: TRBJ1-1; d_gene: .; CDR3nt: TGTGCCAGCAGCTTATTGGAGGATGGGACTGAAGCTTTCTTT; CDR3aa: CASSLLEDGTEAFF
v_gene: TRBV5-1; abundance: .; len: 14; j_gene: TRBJ2-7; d_gene: TRBD1; CDR3nt: TGCGCCAGCAGCCTCTGGACAGGGCTAGACGAGCAGTACTTC; CDR3aa: CASSLWTGLDEQYF
v_gene: TRBV7-9; abundance: .; len: 15; j_gene: TRBJ1-1; d_gene: TRBD1; CDR3nt: TGTGCCAGCACTGCCGGGACAGTGAGTAGCACTGAAGCTTTCTTT; CDR3aa: CASTAGTVSSTEAFF
v_gene: TRBV18; abundance: .; len: 14; j_gene: TRBJ2-5; d_gene: .; CDR3nt: TGTGCCAGCTCACCTTCTGGAGGCAAAGAGACCCAGTACTTC; CDR3aa: CASSPSGGKETQYF
v_gene: TRBV28; abundance: .; len: 13; j_gene: TRBJ2-4; d_gene: .; CDR3nt: TGTGCCAGCAGTCCCGGGACATTAACCATTCAGTACTTC; CDR3aa: CASSPGTLTIQYF
v_gene: TRBV29-1; abundance: .; len: 12; j_gene: TRBJ2-5; d_gene: .; CDR3nt: TGCAGCATCCTCCCGAGTGGGGAGATCCAGTACTTC; CDR3aa: CSILPSGEIQYF
v_gene: TRBV6-5; abundance: .; len: 16; j_gene: TRBJ2-3; d_gene: .; CDR3nt: TGTGCCAGCAGTTACATGGGGGCCTTACGCACAGATACGCAGTATTTT; CDR3aa: CASSYMGALRTDTQYF
v_gene: TRBV2; abundance: .; len: 13; j_gene: TRBJ2-7; d_gene: .; CDR3nt: TGTGCCAGCAGTACGACAGACTCCTACGAGCAGTACTTC; CDR3aa: CASSTTDSYEQYF
v_gene: TRBV5-1; abundance: .; len: 14; j_gene: TRBJ2-7; d_gene: TRBD1; CDR3nt: TGCGCCAGCAGCCGAGGGACAGTGCCCTACGAGCAGTACTTC; CDR3aa: CASSRGTVPYEQYF
v_gene: TRBV4-3; abundance: .; len: 14; j_gene: TRBJ2-7; d_gene: .; CDR3nt: TGCGCCAGCAGCCCCGGAACAGGGTCCTACGAGCAGTACTTC; CDR3aa: CASSPGTGSYEQYF
v_gene: TRBV5-1; abundance: .; len: 16; j_gene: TRBJ2-5; d_gene: TRBD2; CDR3nt: TGCGCCAGCAGCCACTTAGCGGGGGGCGAGAAAGAGACCCAGTACTTC; CDR3aa: CASSHLAGGEKETQYF
v_gene: TRBV4-1; abundance: .; len: 16; j_gene: TRBJ2-7; d_gene: .; CDR3nt: TGCGCCAGCAGCCAAGTCGCGGGTCAGACACACTACGAGCAGTACTTC; CDR3aa: CASSQVAGQTHYEQYF
v_gene: TRBV20-1; abundance: .; len: 11; j_gene: TRBJ2-7; d_gene: .; CDR3nt: TGCAGTGCTAGATCTAGCTACGAGCAGTACTTC; CDR3aa: CSARSSYEQYF
v_gene: TRBV7-3; abundance: .; len: 14; j_gene: TRBJ2-7; d_gene: TRBD1; CDR3nt: TGTGCCAGCAGCTTAACGGGGACAGCCGGTGAGCAGTACTTC; CDR3aa: CASSLTGTAGEQYF
v_gene: TRBV28; abundance: .; len: 17; j_gene: TRBJ2-3; d_gene: .; CDR3nt: TGTGCCAGCAGTTTAAGCGGCGGAGGGGGGGAATGGAATACGCAGTATTTT; CDR3aa: CASSLSGGGGEWNTQYF
v_gene: TRBV5-5; abundance: .; len: 14; j_gene: TRBJ1-6; d_gene: TRBD1; CDR3nt: TGTGCCAGCAGCATTGGGACAGGGGGCAGAGCCCTCCACTTT; CDR3aa: CASSIGTGGRALHF
v_gene: TRBV5-1; abundance: once; len: 14; j_gene: TRBJ2-7; d_gene: .; CDR3nt: TGCGCCAGCAGCTTGGGACAGGTCGCCTACGAGCAGTACTTC; CDR3aa: CASSLGQVAYEQYF
v_gene: TRBV19; abundance: few; len: 16; j_gene: TRBJ2-3; d_gene: TRBD1; CDR3nt: TGTGCCAGTAGTAGTACAGGGGGCGCGTTCACAGATACGCAGTATTTT; CDR3aa: CASSSTGGAFTDTQYF
v_gene: TRBV7-2; abundance: .; len: 14; j_gene: TRBJ2-7; d_gene: .; CDR3nt: TGTGCCAGCAGCCCTCGCAGGTCCTCCTACGAGCAGTACTTC; CDR3aa: CASSPRRSSYEQYF
v_gene: TRBV7-8; abundance: .; len: 13; j_gene: TRBJ2-1; d_gene: TRBD2; CDR3nt: TGTGCCAGCAGGGGACTAGCGTTCAATGAGCAGTTCTTC; CDR3aa: CASRGLAFNEQFF
v_gene: TRBV7-2; abundance: .; len: 16; j_gene: TRBJ2-1; d_gene: TRBD1; CDR3nt: TGTGCCAGCAGCCCACTGGCGGGGACAGGGTTGTCTGAGCAGTTCTTC; CDR3aa: CASSPLAGTGLSEQFF
v_gene: TRBV28; abundance: .; len: 17; j_gene: TRBJ2-7; d_gene: TRBD2; CDR3nt: TGTGCCAGCAGGGGACTAGCGGGAGAAGTTTTCTCGGGGGAGCAGTACTTC; CDR3aa: CASRGLAGEVFSGEQYF
v_gene: TRBV19; abundance: .; len: 14; j_gene: TRBJ1-1; d_gene: .; CDR3nt: TGTGCCAGTAGTACGGACAGAATGAACACTGAAGCTTTCTTT; CDR3aa: CASSTDRMNTEAFF
v_gene: TRBV19; abundance: .; len: 13; j_gene: TRBJ2-7; d_gene: .; CDR3nt: TGTGCCAGTAGTCTCGACAGCTCCTACGAGCAGTACTTC; CDR3aa: CASSLDSSYEQYF
v_gene: TRBV10-3; abundance: .; len: 16; j_gene: TRBJ1-1; d_gene: TRBD1; CDR3nt: TGTGCCATCAGTGATTTTGACAGGGGGAAGAACACTGAAGCTTTCTTT; CDR3aa: CAISDFDRGKNTEAFF
v_gene: TRBV28; abundance: .; len: 16; j_gene: TRBJ2-1; d_gene: .; CDR3nt: TGTGCCAGCAGTGCGCCGGAAGAGGCGATTTACAATGAGCAGTTCTTC; CDR3aa: CASSAPEEAIYNEQFF
v_gene: TRBV19; abundance: .; len: 14; j_gene: TRBJ1-6; d_gene: TRBD1; CDR3nt: TGTGCCAGTAGTATCCAGGGGGCCGGTTCACCCCTCCACTTT; CDR3aa: CASSIQGAGSPLHF
v_gene: TRBV7-3; abundance: .; len: 14; j_gene: TRBJ1-1; d_gene: .; CDR3nt: TGTGCCAGCAGCCCGACTCCGACTGTTACTGAAGCTTTCTTT; CDR3aa: CASSPTPTVTEAFF
v_gene: TRBV6-5; abundance: .; len: 15; j_gene: TRBJ1-1; d_gene: .; CDR3nt: TGTGCCAGCAGTTACTTGATGGTAGGGAGCACTGAAGCTTTCTTT; CDR3aa: CASSYLMVGSTEAFF
v_gene: TRBV7-3; abundance: .; len: 18; j_gene: TRBJ2-1; d_gene: TRBD2; CDR3nt: TGTGCCAGCAGCACAGGCCTTTCGGGACTAGGATCCTACAATGAGCAGTTCTTC; CDR3aa: CASSTGLSGLGSYNEQFF
v_gene: TRBV30; abundance: .; len: 12; j_gene: TRBJ1-2; d_gene: .; CDR3nt: TGTGCCAGTACCGGACAGTCCTATGGCTACACCTTC; CDR3aa: CASTGQSYGYTF
v_gene: TRBV25-1; abundance: .; len: 14; j_gene: TRBJ2-5; d_gene: .; CDR3nt: TGTGCCAGCAGTGACCCTGGACTGGGAGAGACCCAGTACTTC; CDR3aa: CASSDPGLGETQYF
v_gene: TRBV27; abundance: .; len: 14; j_gene: TRBJ2-2; d_gene: .; CDR3nt: TGTGCCAGCAGAATGACTGGGGGCCCCGGGGAGCTGTTTTTT; CDR3aa: CASRMTGGPGELFF
v_gene: TRBV7-9; abundance: .; len: 17; j_gene: TRBJ2-6; d_gene: TRBD1; CDR3nt: TGTGCCAGCAGCCTGGGACAGGGCAGCTCTGGGGCCAACGTCCTGACTTTC; CDR3aa: CASSLGQGSSGANVLTF
v_gene: TRBV7-2; abundance: .; len: 16; j_gene: TRBJ2-3; d_gene: .; CDR3nt: TGTGCCAGCAGCTTAGACGGGGTAATTAGCGCAGATACGCAGTATTTT; CDR3aa: CASSLDGVISADTQYF
v_gene: TRBV29-1; abundance: few; len: 11; j_gene: TRBJ1-2; d_gene: .; CDR3nt: TGCAGCGTTGGACAGCTCCATGGCTACACCTTC; CDR3aa: CSVGQLHGYTF
v_gene: TRBV6-1; abundance: .; len: 13; j_gene: TRBJ1-6; d_gene: TRBD1; CDR3nt: TGTGCCAGCAGTTCAGGGGGCATACTCCCCCTCCACTTT; CDR3aa: CASSSGGILPLHF
v_gene: TRBV5-1; abundance: .; len: 16; j_gene: TRBJ2-4; d_gene: .; CDR3nt: TGCGCCAGCAGCCTCCGGGACACTTTAGCCAAAAACATTCAGTACTTC; CDR3aa: CASSLRDTLAKNIQYF
v_gene: TRBV28; abundance: .; len: 16; j_gene: TRBJ2-2; d_gene: TRBD1; CDR3nt: TGTGCCAGCAGGGGTAGGGGACAGGAGAACACCGGGGAGCTGTTTTTT; CDR3aa: CASRGRGQENTGELFF
v_gene: TRBV29-1; abundance: .; len: 15; j_gene: TRBJ1-1; d_gene: .; CDR3nt: TGCAGCGTTGAAGCTTTTTCCGGTAAGAACACTGAAGCTTTCTTT; CDR3aa: CSVEAFSGKNTEAFF
v_gene: TRBV28; abundance: .; len: 18; j_gene: TRBJ2-7; d_gene: TRBD2; CDR3nt: TGTGCCAGCAGTTCCCAATCCGGGACTAGCGGGCCTAACTACGAGCAGTACTTC; CDR3aa: CASSSQSGTSGPNYEQYF
v_gene: TRBV2; abundance: .; len: 12; j_gene: TRBJ2-5; d_gene: .; CDR3nt: TGTGCCAGCAGGGCGGACAGAGAGACCCAGTACTTC; CDR3aa: CASRADRETQYF
v_gene: TRBV11-3; abundance: .; len: 15; j_gene: TRBJ1-2; d_gene: .; CDR3nt: TGTGCCAGCAGCTTAGATTTGACAGGAGCCTATGGCTACACCTTC; CDR3aa: CASSLDLTGAYGYTF
v_gene: TRBV18; abundance: .; len: 13; j_gene: TRBJ1-3; d_gene: TRBD1; CDR3nt: TGTGCCAGCTCACCTCGACAGGGGGACACCATATATTTT; CDR3aa: CASSPRQGDTIYF
v_gene: TRBV6-1; abundance: once; len: 15; j_gene: TRBJ2-7; d_gene: .; CDR3nt: TGTGCCAGCAGTCCGGTGACTACCACCTTCGGGGAGCAGTACTTC; CDR3aa: CASSPVTTTFGEQYF
v_gene: TRBV5-1; abundance: .; len: 14; j_gene: TRBJ2-1; d_gene: .; CDR3nt: TGCGCCAGCAGCGGAGTACGACGCGACAATGAGCAGTTCTTC; CDR3aa: CASSGVRRDNEQFF
v_gene: TRBV6-5; abundance: once; len: 14; j_gene: TRBJ1-1; d_gene: .; CDR3nt: TGTGCCAGCAGAACACAGGTTTTGAACACTGAAGCTTTCTTT; CDR3aa: CASRTQVLNTEAFF